This TCR beta chain was found in a study of technical replicates of blood from a few donors. This clone came up once. Clones were sequenced by immunoSEQ multiplex PCR, and TCRdb holds only the in-frame ones, with some missing. The sample includes over 70,000 clones, 80% to 95% of them seen just once. This CDR3 region has 16 residues. The V end lost 2 bases, the J end lost 5 bases, and 15 bases lay between the germline ends. From germline, CDR1 is MNHEY and CDR2 SMNVEV (reference sequence). This TCR came from a human donor in good health. The sample comprised T cells isolated from PBMCs. This rearrangement joins TRBV27 to TRBJ2-2; TRBD1 is a possible D gene (6 bases). Here the CDR3 reads CASSLKEGGQTGELFF. In DNA form, the CDR3 reads TGTGCCAGCAGTTTAAAAGAAGGGGGTCAAACCGGGGAGCTGTTTTTT.